What follows describes a single T cell receptor (beta chain). The entry originates in a study of blood T cell repertoires in COVID-19. On the study more broadly: COVID-19 samples, acute and convalescent, were from the United States, Italy and Spain. In each case, the material was cDNA or gDNA derived from T cells, B-cell-depleted T cells, or PBMCs.

V dropped 2 bases and J dropped 9 bases, with 8 bases sitting between them. The CDR3 is made up of 12 amino acids. CDR1 and CDR2 (germline): MDHEN, SYDVKM. Authors' processing steps: Using reference gene primer amplification, nucleated cell counts were estimated. TCRdb keeps only in-frame clones here, not all; method: immunoSEQ multiplex PCR. For V, J and clone size, that table is used; D and trimming come from the DNA. This table holds around 64,000 clones, more than 75% found once. The chain joins TRBV28 to TRBJ1-5; D remains ambiguous. The receptor was derived from a young woman with acute or convalescent COVID-19. Sequenced: peripheral blood. The CDR3 loop is CASSLARRPQHF. The CDR3 DNA reads as TGTGCCAGCAGTTTAGCGCGGCGGCCCCAGCATTTT.